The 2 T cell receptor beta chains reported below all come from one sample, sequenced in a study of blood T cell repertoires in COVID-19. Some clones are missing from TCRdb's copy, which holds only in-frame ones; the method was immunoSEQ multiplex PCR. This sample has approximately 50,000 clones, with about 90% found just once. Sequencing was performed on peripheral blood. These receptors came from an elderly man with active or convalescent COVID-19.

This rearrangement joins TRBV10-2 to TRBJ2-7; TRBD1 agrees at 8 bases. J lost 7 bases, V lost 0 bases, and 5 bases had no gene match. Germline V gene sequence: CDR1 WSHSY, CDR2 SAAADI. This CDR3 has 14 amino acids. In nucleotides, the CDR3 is TGCGCCAGCAGTGAGTCCCAGGGGGCGGGTGAGCAGTACTTC. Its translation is CASSESQGAGEQYF.

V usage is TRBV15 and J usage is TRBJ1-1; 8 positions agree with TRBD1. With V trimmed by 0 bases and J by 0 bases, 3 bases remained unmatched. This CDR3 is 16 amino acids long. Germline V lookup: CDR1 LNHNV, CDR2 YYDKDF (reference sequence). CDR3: CATSRDRDRMNTEAFF. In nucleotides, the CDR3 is TGTGCCACCAGCAGAGATAGGGACAGGATGAACACTGAAGCTTTCTTT.